This record concerns one T cell receptor beta chain sequence. The sample originates from a study of blood T cells in healthy people across ages. Together with a sample-barcoded 5' primer, a J-beta primer mix was included in a second PCR lasting roughly 6 to 12 cycles. Every single cDNA molecule received a tag from a template-switch adaptor with 12 random nucleotides. The study obtained at least 3 million CDR3-containing paired-end reads from every sample. MiXCR was run by TCRdb on the 5' RACE reads, yielding one entry per CDR3 protein. The sample holds about 680,000 distinct CDR3 sequences, 45% to 50% seen once. Sequencing was performed on blood. This receptor was identified in a woman aged 60 to 75 in good health.

CDR3 bases: TGCGCCAGCAGCTACGAATCAGGGGGCAATCCTAATGAAAAACTGTTTTTT. Its protein is CASSYESGGNPNEKLFF. The J gene is TRBJ1-4, the V gene TRBV5-1; 8 bases fit TRBD1. CDR1 SGHRS and CDR2 YFSETQ come from the germline V gene. CDR3 length: 17 residues. With V trimmed by 3 bases and J by 3 bases, 10 bases remained unmatched.